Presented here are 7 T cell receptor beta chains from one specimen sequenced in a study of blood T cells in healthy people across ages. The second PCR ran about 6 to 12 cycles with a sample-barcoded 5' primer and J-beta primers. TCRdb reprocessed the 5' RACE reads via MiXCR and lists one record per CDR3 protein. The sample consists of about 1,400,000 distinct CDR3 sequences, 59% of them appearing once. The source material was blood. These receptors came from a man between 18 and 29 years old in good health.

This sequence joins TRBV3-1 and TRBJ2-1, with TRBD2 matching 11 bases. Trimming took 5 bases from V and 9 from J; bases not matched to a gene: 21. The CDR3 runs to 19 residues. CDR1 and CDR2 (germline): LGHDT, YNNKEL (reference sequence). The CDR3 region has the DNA TGTGCCAGCAGCTGGAGACTAGCGGGGCGACGAGGGACAAGTGGTGAGCAGTTCTTC. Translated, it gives CASSWRLAGRRGTSGEQFF.

Here the CDR3 DNA reads TGCAGCGTTTCGAGGGGAGGGGGCAATGAGCAGTTCTTC. This codes for CSVSRGGGNEQFF. J is TRBJ2-1 and V is TRBV29-1, with a possible D match to TRBD2 (7 bases). The V end lost 5 bases, the J end lost 6 bases, and 14 bases lay between the germline ends. The germline V gene has CDR1 SQVTM and CDR2 ANQGSEA. The CDR3 spans 13 residues.

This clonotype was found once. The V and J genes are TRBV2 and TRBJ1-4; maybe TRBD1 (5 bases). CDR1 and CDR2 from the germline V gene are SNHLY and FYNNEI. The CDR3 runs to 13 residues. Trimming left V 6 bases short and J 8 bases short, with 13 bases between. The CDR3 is CASRVVTAEKLFF. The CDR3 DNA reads TGTGCCAGCAGGGTCGTGACAGCCGAAAAACTGTTTTTT.

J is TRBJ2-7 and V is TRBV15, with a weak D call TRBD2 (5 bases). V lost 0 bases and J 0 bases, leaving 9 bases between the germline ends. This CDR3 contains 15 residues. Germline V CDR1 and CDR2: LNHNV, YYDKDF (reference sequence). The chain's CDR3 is CATSRDAGNSYEQYF. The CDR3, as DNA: TGTGCCACCAGCAGAGATGCCGGGAACTCCTACGAGCAGTACTTC.

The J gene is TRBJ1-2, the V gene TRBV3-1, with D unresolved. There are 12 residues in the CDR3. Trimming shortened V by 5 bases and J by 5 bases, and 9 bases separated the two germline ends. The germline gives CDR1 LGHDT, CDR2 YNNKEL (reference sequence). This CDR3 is CASSELFYGYTF. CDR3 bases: TGTGCCAGCAGCGAATTGTTTTATGGCTACACCTTC.

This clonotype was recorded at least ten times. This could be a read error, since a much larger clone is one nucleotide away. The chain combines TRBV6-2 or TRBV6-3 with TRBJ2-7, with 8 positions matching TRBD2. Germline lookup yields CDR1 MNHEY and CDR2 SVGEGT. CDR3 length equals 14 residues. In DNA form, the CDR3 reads TGTGCCAGCAGTGACTCGACTAGCGCCTACGAGCAGTACTTC. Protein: CASSDSTSAYEQYF.

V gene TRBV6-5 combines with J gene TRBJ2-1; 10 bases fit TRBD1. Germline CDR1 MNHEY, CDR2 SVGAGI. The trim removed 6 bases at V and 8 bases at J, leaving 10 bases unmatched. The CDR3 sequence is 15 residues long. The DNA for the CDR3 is TGTGCCAGCAGCCGACCGGGACAGGGGAGCTATGAGCAGTTCTTC. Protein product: CASSRPGQGSYEQFF.